The clone carrying this T cell receptor (beta chain) showed up just a few times. Its specificity is not known. The data belong to a study of cytomegalovirus exposure and HLA in healthy donors. General study points: Diagnosis of cytomegalovirus status made by the classifier reportedly showed high specificity and sensitivity. The investigators catalogued 150 to 200 TCR beta chains as cytomegalovirus-associated.

Sequencing was performed with immunoSEQ multiplex PCR; in TCRdb, only in-frame clones are kept and a portion is missing. In the table there are roughly 130,000 clones, almost 90% of which are singletons. This CDR3 is 15 amino acids long. V gave up 4 bases and J gave up 2 bases; unmatched junction bases: 8. Germline CDR1 SGHAT, CDR2 FQNNGV. This receptor was identified in a man aged 25 to 45 in good health and CMV-seronegative. The material sequenced was PBMCs. The chain recombines TRBV11-2 with TRBJ2-7; 7 bases match TRBD1. CDR3 loop: CASSYVQGPTYEQYF. CDR3 DNA: TGTGCCAGCAGCTATGTACAGGGGCCTACCTACGAGCAGTACTTC.